This T cell receptor (beta chain) was identified in a study of T cell repertoires in cytomegalovirus infection. Study-level information: Public TCR beta signatures marked donors with CMV infection and the matching HLA. Broader study findings: Adding up the frequency of public TCR beta families identified people who carried CMV plus the relevant HLA. Within the response measured ex vivo, HLA-C-restricted CMV-specific TCR beta clonotypes were dominant.

TCRdb redid the calling of the reads with MiXCR, one entry per CDR3 protein. The sample holds some 450,000 distinct CDR3 sequences, roughly 30% seen once. For this clonotype: Its specificity is unknown.

CDR3 length: 12 residues. The V and J ends lost 5 bases and 7 bases respectively, with 9 bases between them. Germline V lookup: CDR1 SGHNT, CDR2 YENEEA. The sequence derives from a human donor in good health (CMV status not recorded). Some clones in this sample may be carry-over from other donors' samples. The sequencing sample was made of PBMCs. The chain recombines TRBV11-3 with TRBJ2-1; D gene uncertain. For the CDR3, the DNA is TGTGCCAGCAGCGGAGTAGGGAATGAGCAGTTCTTC. Translated, it gives CASSGVGNEQFF.